This note documents a single T cell receptor (beta chain) sequence. Looked up from germline, CDR1 is GTSNPN and CDR2 is SVGIG (reference sequence). V lost 2 bases and J lost 7, with 18 bases in between. This CDR3 spans 15 amino acids. This record comes from a study of human thymus T cells. Generated by immunoSEQ multiplex PCR, the TCRdb table keeps only in-frame clones and is missing some. The repertoire holds tens of thousands of clones, about 95% seen once, with under 0.2% in the top ten. The sequencing sample was made of blood. The receptor comes from a girl under three years old with a congenital heart defect but otherwise immunologically healthy. This chain uses TRBV30 with TRBJ2-1, with D perhaps matching TRBD2 (6 bases). The DNA for the CDR3 is TGTGCCTGGAGTAAGGCTGGGGGGATTCAGAATGAGCAGTTCTTC. Protein sequence: CAWSKAGGIQNEQFF.